This T cell receptor (beta chain) was captured by sequencing in a study of cytomegalovirus exposure and HLA in healthy donors. To note about this clone: Its antigen is still unknown.

Findings and limits, study-wide: TCR beta sequences reportedly predicted the HLA-A and HLA-B alleles of most subjects accurately. It was confirmed in vitro that a few of the CMV-associated chains were specific for CMV antigens. Earlier results showed most TCR beta V segments being productive about 87% or about 30% of the time. Reported performance of the classifier showed diagnosis of cytomegalovirus status with high specificity and sensitivity.

Per germline, CDR1 MNHEY and CDR2 SMNVEV (reference sequence). This CDR3 has 16 amino acids. Germline trimming cut 6 bases from V and 7 bases from J; bases unmatched to any gene: 11. Primers: 60 Vbeta forward and 13 Jbeta reverse. Assay: immunoSEQ multiplex PCR; the TCRdb copy retains only in-frame clones and omits some. The sample includes 130,000 to 150,000 clones, about three quarters of them seen just once. Sequenced: PBMCs. The V call is TRBV27, the J call TRBJ2-1; TRBD2 agrees at 11 bases. The sequence was obtained from a man aged 35 to 55 in good health and CMV-seropositive. The CDR3 DNA sequence: TGTGCCAGCAGGCTGGGGGTAATAGCGGGAGGGAATGAGCAGTTCTTC. Protein: CASRLGVIAGGNEQFF.